These 32 T cell receptor beta chains were all obtained from the same sample, sequenced in a study of OX40 agonist ivuxolimab in advanced cancers. Sequencing was performed with immunoSEQ multiplex PCR; in TCRdb, only in-frame clones are kept and a portion is missing. The sample holds roughly 70,000 clones, 88% seen once. The starting material was CD4+ or CD8+ T cells sorted from blood, obtained in a trial of the OX40 agonist ivuxolimab. All receptors derive from an adult with an advanced solid tumor such as melanoma, head and neck, liver or kidney cancer.

In the case of this clone: This CDR3 is also generated by other DNA sequences in the sample. The rearrangement uses TRBV6-5 and TRBJ2-1, with 7 bases that match TRBD2. The CDR3 consists of 15 residues. Trimming took 2 bases from V and 4 from J; bases not matched to a gene: 5. CDR1 MNHEY and CDR2 SVGAGI come from the germline V gene. CDR3 coding DNA: TGTGCCAGCAGTTACGCGTCTAGCGGATACAATGAGCAGTTCTTC. Protein sequence: CASSYASSGYNEQFF.

This chain uses TRBV30 with TRBJ2-3, with TRBD1 matching over 7 bases. This CDR3 has 12 residues. V dropped 2 bases and J dropped 5; count of bases not matched to a gene: 1. Germline V gene lookup returns CDR1 GTSNPN and CDR2 SVGIG (reference sequence). For the CDR3, the DNA is TGTGCCTGGAGTCCAGGGGGAGATACGCAGTATTTT. Protein: CAWSPGGDTQYF.

The chain recombines TRBV6-5 with TRBJ1-1; no clear D. The CDR3 sequence is 15 residues long. V was clipped by 2 bases and J by 0 bases, with 10 bases between them. Germline V CDR1 and CDR2: MNHEY, SVGAGI. The DNA for the CDR3 is TGTGCCAGCAGTTACAGGGCCCCTATGAACACTGAAGCTTTCTTT. This encodes CASSYRAPMNTEAFF.

This clone was recorded once. The chain joins TRBV6-1 to TRBJ2-7; D ambiguous. CDR1 is MNHNS, CDR2 SASEGT, per germline. The CDR3 length is 12 residues. The V end was cut by 7 bases, the J end by 3 bases, with 10 bases between. The DNA of the CDR3 is TGTGCCAGCATCAGTAGGATCTACGAGCAGTACTTC. This gives the protein CASISRIYEQYF.

The V call is TRBV5-4, the J call TRBJ2-3; possibly TRBD2 for D (7 bases). The V gene lost 0 bases and the J gene lost 1 base, with 9 bases spanning the gap. The CDR3 runs 15 residues. CDR1 and CDR2 from the germline V gene are SGHNT and YYREEE (reference sequence). In DNA form, the CDR3 reads TGTGCCAGCAGCTTGGGGGGGGGCCGCACAGATACGCAGTATTTT. Translation: CASSLGGGRTDTQYF.

The rearrangement links TRBV28 to TRBJ2-7, with 7 bases that match TRBD1. The CDR3 sequence is 15 residues long. Per the germline V gene, CDR1 is MDHEN and CDR2 is SYDVKM. Losses at the gene ends were 6 bases for V and 0 bases for J; bases not matched to a gene: 8. CDR3 nucleotides: TGTGCCAGCAGCTCCCAGGGGACAGCCTCCTACGAGCAGTACTTC. Encoded protein: CASSSQGTASYEQYF.

The J gene is TRBJ2-5, the V gene TRBV6-6, with D tentatively TRBD2 (5 bases). The germline CDR1 and CDR2 sequences are MNHNY and SVGAGI (reference sequence). The length of the CDR3 is 13 residues. V lost 7 bases to trimming and J lost 3 bases, with 12 bases between them. The CDR3 is CASTGRGEETQYF. The CDR3 nucleotides read TGTGCCAGCACGGGCCGGGGTGAAGAGACCCAGTACTTC.

This clone occurred once. Additional DNA sequences in this sample encode the identical CDR3. V gene TRBV27 combines with J gene TRBJ1-1; TRBD1 is a possible D gene (5 bases). The germline V gene has CDR1 MNHEY and CDR2 SMNVEV (reference sequence). The CDR3 covers 12 residues. Trimming left V 6 bases short and J 0 bases short, with 5 bases between. The CDR3 is CASRTVNTEAFF. The CDR3 DNA is TGTGCCAGCAGGACAGTGAACACTGAAGCTTTCTTT.

This chain connects TRBV4-1 to TRBJ2-2; 8 bases match TRBD1. There are 15 residues in the CDR3. J lost 5 bases, V lost 4 bases, and 6 bases had no gene match. Germline lookup yields CDR1 MGHRA and CDR2 YSYEKL. The CDR3 DNA is TGCGCCAGCAGCCCGGAGGACAGGGTGACCGGGGAGCTGTTTTTT. Its translation is CASSPEDRVTGELFF.

The chain joins TRBV29-1 to TRBJ2-3; TRBD2 might be the D (6 bases). The CDR3 sequence is 15 residues long. V was trimmed by 2 bases and J by 4 bases, leaving 16 bases between them. Germline V lookup: CDR1 SQVTM, CDR2 ANQGSEA. The CDR3 DNA is TGCAGCGTTGAATCCACGGGACTTGATCCAGATACGCAGTATTTT. This gives the protein CSVESTGLDPDTQYF.

The chain joins TRBV27 to TRBJ2-3; D gene uncertain. The V gene lost 2 bases and the J gene lost 9 bases, with 15 bases spanning the gap. From germline, CDR1 is MNHEY and CDR2 SMNVEV (reference sequence). There are 14 residues in the CDR3. CDR3 coding DNA: TGTGCCAGCAGTTTAACCCCCTTTGTGGGGACGCAGTATTTT. Translated: CASSLTPFVGTQYF.

The V and J genes are TRBV11-2 and TRBJ1-2; D unclear. The CDR3 is made up of 14 amino acids. The V end lost 0 bases, the J end lost 5 bases, and 10 bases lay between the germline ends. The germline gives CDR1 SGHAT, CDR2 FQNNGV. CDR3 in amino acids: CASSLDYGTYGYTF. CDR3 sequence (DNA): TGTGCCAGCAGCTTAGACTACGGCACGTATGGCTACACCTTC.

V gene TRBV6-1 combines with J gene TRBJ1-1; D is unclear. The CDR3 covers 16 residues. Per the germline V gene, CDR1 is MNHNS and CDR2 is SASEGT. The V and J ends lost 1 base and 5 bases respectively, with 17 bases between them. This CDR3 reads CASSEDGVAPRTEAFF. CDR3 coding DNA: TGTGCCAGCAGTGAAGATGGTGTGGCTCCAAGGACTGAAGCTTTCTTT.

The chain links TRBV7-2 to TRBJ2-2; 11 nucleotides line up with TRBD2. V was clipped by 5 bases and J by 5 bases; unmatched bases: 10. The CDR3 consists of 17 residues. CDR1 and CDR2 from the germline V gene are SGHTA and FQGNSA. DNA for the CDR3: TGTGCCAGCAGCCGCGTCCTAGCGGGGGGTGGAACCGGGGAGCTGTTTTTT. Its protein is CASSRVLAGGGTGELFF.

The rearrangement links TRBV5-4 to TRBJ2-6; TRBD1 aligns across 9 bases. The CDR3 is made up of 17 amino acids. Trimming at V came to 5 bases and at J to 0 bases, leaving 6 bases not matched to a gene. The V gene's germline CDR1 is SGHNT and CDR2 YYREEE (reference sequence). CDR3 loop: CASSPGQGSSGANVLTF. Here the CDR3 DNA reads TGTGCCAGCAGTCCGGGACAGGGATCCTCTGGGGCCAACGTCCTGACTTTC.

V gene TRBV11-2 combines with J gene TRBJ1-5; D is unresolved. V shed 1 base and J shed 1 base, with 8 bases lying between them. This CDR3 is built from 15 residues. Germline CDR1 SGHAT, CDR2 FQNNGV. The CDR3 coding sequence is TGTGCCAGCAGCTTAGGCCAGAACAGCAATCAGCCCCAGCATTTT. Translation gives CASSLGQNSNQPQHF.

The J gene is TRBJ2-1, the V gene TRBV6-6; D unclear. With 1 base removed from V and 15 bases from J, the gap between germline ends came to 19 bases. The CDR3 consists of 14 residues. CDR1 is MNHNY and CDR2 is SVGAGI in the germline V gene (reference sequence). The CDR3 here is CASSYLSPQDRWFF. For the CDR3, the DNA is TGTGCCAGCAGTTACTTAAGTCCCCAGGACCGGTGGTTCTTC.

The chain links TRBV5-1 to TRBJ1-1; perhaps TRBD1 as D (6 bases). This CDR3 is built from 12 residues. Germline CDR1 reads SGHRS; CDR2 reads YFSETQ. Deletions cut 4 bases from V and 6 bases from J, with 10 bases between. Written as DNA, the CDR3 is TGCGCCAGCAGCAACAGGGATGCTGAAGCTTTCTTT. Its protein product is CASSNRDAEAFF.

The chain joins TRBV28 to TRBJ2-1; D gene unclear. Trimming took off 7 bases at V and 8 bases at J, with 15 bases between the two ends. Germline lookup yields CDR1 MDHEN and CDR2 SYDVKM. The CDR3 runs 13 residues. CDR3 protein: CASIGPGRDEQFF. The DNA of the CDR3 is TGTGCCAGCATCGGACCCGGTCGGGATGAGCAGTTCTTC.

The rearrangement links TRBV13 to TRBJ2-1, with a tentative D call TRBD1 (5 bases). The CDR3 is 15 residues long. Germline-derived CDR1 and CDR2 are PRHDT and FYEKMQ (reference sequence). The germline V and J ends were trimmed by 4 bases and 7 bases, with 17 bases remaining between them. The CDR3 DNA follows: TGTGCCAGCAGCTCGATACAGGAAAGGGCAAATGAGCAGTTCTTC. Its protein product is CASSSIQERANEQFF.

The chain uses TRBV18 and TRBJ2-3, with D tentatively TRBD1 (6 bases). The CDR3 covers 13 residues. Trimming cost V 5 bases and J 4 bases, with 10 bases left between them. CDR1 KGHSH and CDR2 LQKENI come from the germline V gene. Written as DNA, the CDR3 is TGTGCCAGCTCATCAAACAGGGCAGATACGCAGTATTTT. Amino acids: CASSSNRADTQYF.

In nucleotides, the CDR3 is TGTGCCAGCAGTTTGGGGAGCACAGATACGCAGTATTTT. Protein: CASSLGSTDTQYF. This chain uses TRBV27 with TRBJ2-3; D uncertain. The CDR3 covers 13 residues. V was shortened by 3 bases and J by 0 bases, with 4 bases between the two germline ends. Germline CDR1 MNHEY, CDR2 SMNVEV (reference sequence).

The CDR3 reads CASGLTGTTTDTQYF. DNA of the CDR3: TGTGCCAGCGGGTTGACAGGGACGACGACAGATACGCAGTATTTT. This chain connects TRBV28 to TRBJ2-3, with TRBD1 identical over 7 bases. CDR1 MDHEN and CDR2 SYDVKM come from the germline V gene. J gave up 3 bases and V 8 bases, and 11 bases lay outside the gene matches. The CDR3 is 15 amino acids.

In its sample, this clone was seen once. This chain connects TRBV29-1 to TRBJ2-7, with a weak D call TRBD1 (5 bases). The V gene lost 5 bases and the J gene lost 0 bases, with 8 bases spanning the gap. The CDR3 covers 12 residues. Germline V gene data show CDR1 as SQVTM and CDR2 as ANQGSEA. As DNA, the CDR3 is TGCAGCGTTAGACAGTTCTCCTACGAGCAGTACTTC. This encodes CSVRQFSYEQYF.

This clone came up a few times. The chain uses TRBV6-1 and TRBJ1-2; D is possibly TRBD1 (5 bases). The germline V gene encodes CDR1 MNHNS and CDR2 SASEGT. V gave up 5 bases and J gave up 2 bases, with 12 bases separating them. The CDR3 contains 14 residues. The CDR3 here is CASSSQGRNYGYTF. CDR3 DNA: TGTGCCAGCAGTAGTCAGGGACGAAACTATGGCTACACCTTC.

The gene calls are TRBV21-1 and TRBJ1-4; the DNA was not used to check the table's D call, TRBD1. TRBV21-1 is designated a pseudogene. The CDR3 spans 17 residues. CDR3 DNA: TGTGCCAGCAGCCCACGGGTAGAAGGGGAACCTAATGAAAAACTGTTTTTT. It specifies CASSPRVEGEPNEKLFF.

The rearrangement links TRBV4-2 to TRBJ2-2; the match to TRBD2 covers 12 bases. Trimming at V came to 0 bases and at J to 0 bases, leaving 5 bases not matched to a gene. Germline assignment: CDR1 LGHNA and CDR2 YNFKEQ. This CDR3 contains 19 residues. The CDR3 DNA follows: TGTGCCAGCAGCCAAGATCTATCTAGCGGGGGGGCGAACACCGGGGAGCTGTTTTTT. Its translation is CASSQDLSSGGANTGELFF.

This clone appeared once. V and J are TRBV29-1 and TRBJ2-3; 12 nucleotides match TRBD2. Germline V gives CDR1 SQVTM, CDR2 ANQGSEA. The CDR3 consists of 14 residues. The V and J ends lost 6 bases and 1 base, in that order; junction bases with no gene match: 2. This CDR3 is CSVRTSGGTDTQYF. The DNA for the CDR3 is TGCAGCGTCAGGACTAGCGGGGGCACAGATACGCAGTATTTT.

This clone was seen a single time. J is TRBJ2-3 and V is TRBV5-1, with D uncertain. The germline V gene encodes CDR1 SGHRS and CDR2 YFSETQ. With 0 bases removed from V and 1 base from J, the gap between germline ends came to 12 bases. The CDR3 has 16 amino acids. The CDR3 spells CASSLGPSAGTDTQYF. CDR3 nucleotide sequence: TGCGCCAGCAGCTTGGGTCCCAGCGCTGGCACAGATACGCAGTATTTT.

The J gene is TRBJ2-7, the V gene TRBV5-5, with D maybe TRBD1 (5 bases). The CDR3 is 14 amino acids. V was cut by 1 base and J by 5 bases, with 13 bases left in between. Germline V gene sequence: CDR1 SGHKS, CDR2 YYEKEE (reference sequence). DNA for the CDR3: TGTGCCAGCAGCTTGCGGACAAACTTGGACGAGCAGTACTTC. The encoded protein is CASSLRTNLDEQYF.

The rearrangement uses TRBV5-4 and TRBJ2-2, with 12 bases identical to TRBD2. Per germline, CDR1 SGHNT and CDR2 YYREEE (reference sequence). Trimming removed 1 base from V and 1 base from J; junction bases left unmatched: 2. The CDR3 is made up of 17 amino acids. Written as DNA, the CDR3 is TGTGCCAGCAGCTTGCTAGCGGGGGGGCTGAACACCGGGGAGCTGTTTTTT. Its protein product is CASSLLAGGLNTGELFF.

This chain connects TRBV5-1 to TRBJ1-4; a weak D match, TRBD1 (6 bases). This CDR3 is built from 14 residues. Trimming shortened V by 3 bases and J by 4 bases, and 10 bases separated the two germline ends. Germline loops: CDR1 SGHRS, CDR2 YFSETQ. The CDR3 here is CASSSQGYNEKLFF. The CDR3 DNA follows: TGCGCCAGCAGCTCACAGGGATATAATGAAAAACTGTTTTTT.